This entry lists 2 T cell receptor beta chains sequenced from one sample in a study of cytomegalovirus exposure and HLA in healthy donors. The PCR ran on 60 Vbeta and 13 Jbeta primers. Sequencing was performed with immunoSEQ multiplex PCR; in TCRdb, only in-frame clones are kept and a portion is missing. The sample includes roughly 190,000 clones, 70% to 80% seen only once; the top ten take under 3%. The sample taken for sequencing was PBMCs. The receptor set was obtained from a woman in her forties or fifties in good health and CMV-seronegative.

The chain carries TRBV18 and TRBJ2-5; TRBD1 matches 7 bases. The J call is uncertain, as TRBJ2-7 better fits the DNA end. The CDR3 extends over 15 amino acids. From germline, CDR1 is KGHSH and CDR2 LQKENI. CDR3 loop: CASSPPERGQYEQYF. Written as DNA, the CDR3 is TGTGCCAGCTCACCACCGGAGAGGGGGCAATACGAGCAGTACTTC.

This clone was recorded a few times. V is TRBV28 and J is TRBJ1-2; D is undetermined. The CDR3 contains 10 residues. Trimming shortened V by 4 bases and J by 6 bases, and 3 bases separated the two germline ends. Germline CDR1 is MDHEN and CDR2 is SYDVKM. The CDR3 bases are TGTGCCAGCAGTTCTCATGGCTACACCTTC. This gives the protein CASSSHGYTF.